The source of this T cell receptor (beta chain) is a study of identical twins. Template switching, a step in the protocol, added a universal primer site, and cDNA carried unique molecular identifiers. From the 5' RACE reads, TCRdb called clonotypes with MiXCR, one entry per CDR3 protein. The sample consists of roughly 720,000 distinct CDR3 sequences, around a sixth of them appearing once. The CDR3 contains 17 residues. The V gene lost 1 base and the J gene lost 3 bases, with 18 bases spanning the gap. The germline gives CDR1 MGHRA, CDR2 YSYEKL. These data were likewise used in another study, on T cells expressing NK-cell markers. That paper states: Out of eight donors sequenced, seven tested HCMV-seropositive and the remaining one seronegative. Dominant NKG2C+ clonotypes accounted for about 1.0-7.0% of CD8+ T cells in about 6 donors.

The chain carries TRBV4-1 and TRBJ1-1; no reliable D call. Sequenced input: PBMCs. This sequence was found in a woman under 30 in good health. The CDR3 protein is CASSQAIPAPRDTEAFF. The CDR3 DNA sequence: TGCGCCAGCAGCCAAGCTATTCCGGCACCGAGGGACACTGAAGCTTTCTTT.